This record concerns one TCR beta chain sequence. Its matching antigen is unknown. The germline gives CDR1 GTSNPN, CDR2 SVGIG (reference sequence). V was cut by 1 base and J by 6 bases, with 16 bases left in between. The CDR3 runs to 14 residues. Clones were read by immunoSEQ multiplex PCR, and TCRdb kept only the in-frame ones, dropping some. The table records 150,000 to 200,000 clones, roughly 94% of them present only once. The data are from a study of T cell responses to AZD1222 COVID-19 vaccine. Study-wide results and caveats: Only five or six AZD1222 recipients were seropositive at baseline.

The chain employs TRBV30 and TRBJ2-7; the D gene is possibly TRBD2 (6 bases). This specimen consisted of peripheral blood, obtained on day 0 of AZD1222 vaccination. This receptor was obtained from an adult in good health. The DNA of the CDR3 is TGTGCCTGGAGTGACGGGACGGGAGTAGTCGAGCAGTACTTC. This gives the protein CAWSDGTGVVEQYF.